One T cell receptor (beta chain) is described in this entry. What it recognizes is unknown. The CDR3 extends over 16 amino acids. Trimming took 1 base from V and 6 from J; bases not matched to a gene: 3. The germline CDR1 and CDR2 sequences are SGHTA and FQGNSA. These data belong to a study of shared clonotypes between healthy human individuals. Whole-study findings and limits: Four donors held about 4.6% of naive CD4 clonotypes in common. Only blood samples were collected, and tissue repertoires likely differ.

TCRdb's table, derived via immunoSEQ multiplex PCR, lists solely in-frame clones and lacks some. The repertoire holds about 1.1 million clones, with about 80% as singletons. The sequenced sample was memory CD4+ T cells from PBMCs. This sample's subset: CD45RA-negative fraction. The receptor comes from a man aged 18 to 29 in good health. Some clones in this sample may be carry-over from other donors' samples. The chain is built from TRBV7-2 and TRBJ2-2; 12 bases match TRBD2. CDR3 in amino acids: CASSLVGTSGSGELFF. In DNA form, the CDR3 reads TGTGCCAGCAGCTTAGTAGGGACTAGCGGGTCCGGGGAGCTGTTTTTT.